This TCR beta chain emerged from a study of kidney transplant recipient with SARS-CoV-2 infection. TCRdb re-analysed the reads in MiXCR, keeping a single row per CDR3 protein. Here the sample spans 200,000 to 300,000 distinct CDR3 sequences, about 28% being singletons. The CDR3 totals 15 residues. In germline, CDR1 is SGHNT, CDR2 YYREEE (reference sequence). As for this clonotype: A much larger clone sits a single nucleotide away, making a read error possible.

The receptor's source is a male patient aged 25 to 39 who had COVID-19 and was a kidney transplant recipient. Some T cells may be the graft donor's. The chain links TRBV5-4 to TRBJ2-1, with 7 bases lining up with TRBD1. This sample comprised a blood sample, obtained at baseline and between days 110 and 120 from a kidney transplant recipient. CDR3 bases: TGTGCCAGCAGGTCCGGGACAGATGTCCTGAATGGGCAGTTCTTC. It encodes CASRSGTDVLNGQFF.